One T cell receptor (beta chain) is described in this entry. The antigen is not known. This same CDR3 is encoded by further DNA sequences in the sample. This sample is drawn from a study of CD8+ T cells in alopecia areata. General observations from the study: Whereas mice showed it more clearly, TCR sharing across patients was murkier, possibly because of HLA. Normal skin's resident alphabeta T cells are sequenced alongside lesional scalp T cells.

Reverse transcribed after extraction, RNA yielded cDNA as the sequencing template. Here immunoSEQ multiplex PCR was the method, and the copy in TCRdb shows in-frame clones only, minus some. The sample yields 100,000 to 120,000 clones, almost 60% seen once. Sorting separated CD4+ and CD8+ T cells out of PBMCs. Deletions cut 0 bases from V and 6 bases from J, with 5 bases between. Germline CDR1 is SGDLS and CDR2 is YYNGEE. The CDR3 is 12 amino acids. This sequence originates from a human donor in good health. The chain joins TRBV9 to TRBJ2-3, with unresolved D. The material sequenced was CD8+ T cells sorted from blood. This chain's CDR3 is CASSVGGDTQYF. DNA of the CDR3: TGTGCCAGCAGCGTAGGCGGTGATACGCAGTATTTT.